This TCR beta chain was sequenced during a study of blood T cell repertoires in COVID-19. Overall study context: Acute and convalescent COVID-19 samples came from the United States, Italy and Spain. PBMCs, B-cell-depleted T cells, or T cells were the source of the cDNA or gDNA that made up the material.

How the authors handled the data: Amplification from reference gene primers served as the basis for estimated nucleated cell counts. Repertoires were generated with immunoSEQ multiplex PCR, while TCRdb's copy carries only in-frame clones and drops some. V and J calls and clone size are copied from that table; D and trimming were computed from the DNA. In the table there are about 250,000 clones, 89% of which are singletons. Trimming took off 2 bases at V and 0 bases at J, with 11 bases between the two ends. The germline gives CDR1 SGHRS, CDR2 YFSETQ. The CDR3 length is 16 residues. This chain joins TRBV5-1 and TRBJ2-2; D is possibly TRBD2 (6 bases). The material sequenced was peripheral blood. This sequence originates from a woman between 40 and 50 years old who had recovered from COVID-19. CDR3 coding DNA: TGCGCCAGCAGCTTTTCCGGGACTGCGAACACCGGGGAGCTGTTTTTT. Residues: CASSFSGTANTGELFF.